The 28 T cell receptor beta chains listed next were all sequenced from one sample in a study of molecular identifiers for immune sequencing clone quantification. TCRdb re-called the PCR reads with MiXCR, one entry per CDR3 protein. Here the sample spans 490,000 or so distinct CDR3 sequences, around 23% being singletons. The specimen sequenced was naive CD8+ T cells from blood, with Jurkat cell RNA spiked in. Documented subset: FACS-sorted CD8+CD4-CCR7+CD45RA+ naive T cells. Receptors originate from a human donor in good health. Some libraries in this study had Jurkat cell RNA spiked in.

As regards this clonotype: A much larger clonotype is one base distant, so this may be a read error. The chain links TRBV15 to TRBJ2-3; 7 nucleotides align to TRBD2. CDR1 is LNHNV, CDR2 YYDKDF, per germline (reference sequence). This CDR3 has 14 amino acids. The CDR3 DNA follows: TGTGCCACCGGGCGGGAGCGGGTTACAGATACGCAGTGTTTT. It translates to CATGRERVTDTQCF.

This clonotype showed up just a few times. The chain has TRBV4-2 and TRBJ2-1; possibly TRBD1 for D (5 bases). The CDR3 sequence is 12 residues long. The germline V gene encodes CDR1 LGHNA and CDR2 YNFKEQ. With 0 bases removed from V and 9 bases from J, the gap between germline ends came to 6 bases. The CDR3 region is CASSQDTGEQFF. For the CDR3, the DNA is TGTGCCAGCAGCCAAGACACAGGTGAGCAGTTCTTC.

This clonotype has ten or more counts. V gene TRBV29-1 combines with J gene TRBJ2-7; perhaps TRBD1 as D (5 bases). The CDR3 spans 14 residues. Trimming took 0 bases from V and 2 from J, leaving 11 bases between them. Germline assignment: CDR1 SQVTM and CDR2 ANQGSEA. CDR3 in DNA: TGCAGCGTTGAAGAAGGAGCAGGGACCTACGAGCAGTACTTC. Residues: CSVEEGAGTYEQYF.

Of note for this clonotype: This sequence may be a read error, since a much larger clone differs from it by one base. The V call is TRBV20-1, the J call TRBJ2-7; D is unclear. CDR3 length: 11 amino acids. Trimming removed 5 bases from V and 2 bases from J, with 7 bases in between. Germline-derived CDR1 and CDR2 are DFQATT and SNEGSKA (reference sequence). CDR3 DNA sequence: TGCAGTGCTCCACCAGCCTACGAGCAGTACTTC. It encodes CSAPPAYEQYF.

This clonotype was counted between two and nine times. This chain links TRBV20-1 with TRBJ2-2; D is unresolved. The CDR3 consists of 19 residues. The germline V gene encodes CDR1 DFQATT and CDR2 SNEGSKA (reference sequence). V dropped 2 bases and J dropped 0 bases, with 22 bases sitting between them. In DNA form, the CDR3 reads TGCAGTGCTAGAATCAAGGTTTTTCCTTACCCCGCGAACACCGGGGAGCTGTTTTTT. Its translation is CSARIKVFPYPANTGELFF.

The chain joins TRBV12-3 or TRBV12-4 to TRBJ1-4; possible D gene TRBD1, 5 bases. The CDR3 has 14 residues. Trimming stripped 6 bases from V and 8 bases from J, with 16 bases between. CDR3 loop: CASSKQVGGEKLFF. The CDR3 region has the DNA TGTGCCAGCAGCAAACAGGTCGGCGGGGAAAAACTGTTTTTT.

This chain joins TRBV6-2 or TRBV6-3 and TRBJ1-5; D is possibly TRBD1 (6 bases). Germline assignment: CDR1 MNHEY and CDR2 SVGEGT. V shed 6 bases and J shed 15 bases, with 21 bases lying between them. This CDR3 has 13 amino acids. DNA for the CDR3: TGTGCCAGCAGCCCGGGGGTGGTGACAGGCACGCATTTT. It encodes CASSPGVVTGTHF.

The chain's CDR3 is CASSPGARCTGELFF. CDR3 DNA: TGTGCCAGCAGCCCCGGTGCCCGCTGCACCGGGGAGCTGTTTTTT. The genes are TRBV7-6 and TRBJ2-2; D gene unclear. V was shortened by 5 bases and J by 4 bases, with 14 bases between the two germline ends. This CDR3 has 15 residues. Germline V CDR1 and CDR2: SGHVS, FNYEAQ.

The J gene is TRBJ1-6, the V gene TRBV12-3 or TRBV12-4; D uncertain. The CDR3 has 14 amino acids. Trimming pared 0 bases from V and 10 bases from J, leaving 10 bases between. CDR3 sequence: CASSLAGGGSPLHF. The CDR3 DNA reads as TGTGCCAGCAGTTTAGCGGGAGGTGGCTCACCCCTCCACTTT.

The gene calls are TRBV7-9 and TRBJ1-5, with 11 bases lining up with TRBD1. J gave up 5 bases and V 8 bases, and 5 bases lay outside the gene matches. The CDR3 totals 14 residues. Germline assignment: CDR1 SEHNR and CDR2 FQNEAQ (reference sequence). The chain's CDR3 is CASGLGQGDQPQHF. The DNA for the CDR3 is TGTGCCAGCGGCCTGGGACAGGGGGATCAGCCCCAGCATTTT.

This chain connects TRBV30 to TRBJ2-7; D is undetermined. The CDR3 is 11 residues long. V lost 5 bases, J lost 9 bases, and 14 bases lay in between. Germline V gene lookup returns CDR1 GTSNPN and CDR2 SVGIG (reference sequence). The CDR3 loop is CAWGLDPRQYF. DNA for the CDR3: TGTGCCTGGGGGCTGGACCCGCGGCAGTACTTC.

The chain uses TRBV28 and TRBJ2-1; 10 bases align to TRBD2. The germline gives CDR1 MDHEN, CDR2 SYDVKM. The CDR3 is 16 residues long. V was clipped by 4 bases and J by 0 bases; unmatched bases: 3. CDR3 protein: CASSWTSGPSYNEQFF. As DNA, the CDR3 is TGTGCCAGCAGTTGGACTAGCGGCCCCTCCTACAATGAGCAGTTCTTC.

As concerns this clonotype: With a much larger clone just one base away, this may be a read error. This chain uses TRBV4-1 with TRBJ2-7; D is undetermined. This CDR3 is built from 14 residues. Germline CDR1 MGHRA, CDR2 YSYEKL. The CDR3 coding sequence is TGCGCCAGCAGCCAAGTCACCAGCTCCTACGAGCAGCACTTC. Protein: CASSQVTSSYEQHF.

This chain links TRBV12-5 with TRBJ2-3; D is unresolved. Germline-derived CDR1 and CDR2 are LGHNT and FRNRAP. This CDR3 spans 13 amino acids. Between the trimmed V and J ends, which lost 9 bases and 5 bases, there was a span of 15 bases. CDR3 nucleotide sequence: TGTGCTAGCGCCCGCGGCCGCATAGATACGCAGTATTTT. As protein: CASARGRIDTQYF.

In this sample, this clonotype turned up many times. The V gene is TRBV20-1, the J gene TRBJ1-1; D is unclear. Trimming left V 0 bases short and J 1 base short, with 3 bases between. This CDR3 contains 12 residues. Germline V gene lookup returns CDR1 DFQATT and CDR2 SNEGSKA (reference sequence). The chain's CDR3 is CSARDENTEAFF. CDR3 bases: TGCAGTGCTAGAGATGAGAACACTGAAGCTTTCTTT.

For this clonotype: This may come from a read error, since a much larger clone is one base off. The V and J genes are TRBV2 and TRBJ2-7; possible D gene TRBD2, 6 bases. This CDR3 is 15 amino acids long. CDR1 is SNHLY, CDR2 FYNNEI, per germline. Here the CDR3 reads CASKWTGTDTYERYF. CDR3 nucleotides: TGTGCCAGCAAATGGACCGGGACTGATACCTACGAGCGGTACTTC.

This clonotype was found many times. The chain recombines TRBV5-4 with TRBJ1-2; possible D gene TRBD1, 5 bases. From germline, CDR1 is SGHNT and CDR2 YYREEE (reference sequence). The CDR3 totals 14 residues. With 1 base removed from V and 4 bases from J, the gap between germline ends came to 11 bases. Written as DNA, the CDR3 is TGTGCCAGCAGCTTGCAGGGCGCAAGCTATGGCTACACCTTC. Protein sequence: CASSLQGASYGYTF.

The CDR3 DNA sequence: TGTGCCAGCAGTTTATTATCGTGGACAGGGTATGGGCAGTTCTTC. Protein product: CASSLLSWTGYGQFF. V gene TRBV27 combines with J gene TRBJ2-1; 8 nucleotides line up with TRBD1. The CDR3 length is 15 residues. J lost 12 bases, V lost 1 base, and 11 bases had no gene match. Germline lookup yields CDR1 MNHEY and CDR2 SMNVEV (reference sequence).

This clonotype was recorded a few times. The V gene is TRBV11-2, the J gene TRBJ2-7; D uncertain. V was trimmed by 3 bases and J by 2 bases, leaving 14 bases between them. The V gene's germline CDR1 is SGHAT and CDR2 FQNNGV. This CDR3 contains 15 residues. The CDR3 coding sequence is TGTGCCAGCAGCTTGGCCCTTAACAGACCCTACGAGCAGTACTTC. It is translated as CASSLALNRPYEQYF.

This clonotype has just one count. The V and J genes are TRBV7-9 and TRBJ2-1; 7 bases are a match to TRBD2. The CDR3 is 17 residues long. With 2 bases clipped from V and 9 bases from J, the junction kept 16 bases outside the gene matches. Germline-derived CDR1 and CDR2 are SEHNR and FQNEAQ (reference sequence). As DNA, the CDR3 is TGTGCCAGCAGCTTAATCACTAGCGTGTGGTCCTTCGGTGAGCAGTTCTTC. Protein product: CASSLITSVWSFGEQFF. The variable domain in full, with the rest retrieved from reference TRBV7-9 and TRBJ2-1, is DTGVSQNPRHKITKRGQNVTFRCDPISEHNRLYWYRQTLGQGPEFLTYFQNEAQLEKSRLLSDRFSAERPKGSFSTLEIQRTEQGDSAMYLCASSLITSVWSFGEQFFGPGTRLTVL.

This clonotype was seen only a few times. The J gene is TRBJ2-5, the V gene TRBV6-1; D may be TRBD1 (6 bases). The germline V gene encodes CDR1 MNHNS and CDR2 SASEGT. V lost 5 bases to trimming and J lost 0 bases, with 19 bases between them. The CDR3 is 17 residues long. CDR3 DNA: TGTGCCAGCAGTACCCGGACAGAAATGCCGTACCAAGAGACCCAGTACTTC. Encoded protein: CASSTRTEMPYQETQYF.

The rearrangement joins TRBV4-3 to TRBJ2-7; tentative D call: TRBD1 (6 bases). Per the germline V gene, CDR1 is LGHNA and CDR2 is YSLEER. Trimming removed 1 base at V and 0 bases at J, with 10 bases between. This CDR3 has 15 amino acids. CDR3 DNA: TGCGCCAGCAGCCAAGTGGTAGGGGGCTCCTACGAGCAGTACTTC. Protein sequence: CASSQVVGGSYEQYF.

Details on this clonotype: At one of its ends the junction is not consistent with the germline gene, which may arise from a read error. The rearrangement uses TRBV6-5 and TRBJ1-2; 8 bases align to TRBD1. CDR3 length equals 17 residues. Germline V CDR1 and CDR2: MNHEY, SVGAGI. The CDR3 region is CASSYSLRGQGTYGYTF. In DNA, the CDR3 is TGTGCCAGCAGTTACTCTTTAAGAGGACAGGGTACCTATGGTTACACCTTC.

This clonotype was counted between two and nine times. The chain joins TRBV7-2 to TRBJ1-5; D ambiguous. CDR3 length equals 15 residues. Germline V gene lookup returns CDR1 SGHTA and CDR2 FQGNSA. Trimming shortened V by 1 base and J by 7 bases, and 14 bases separated the two germline ends. The CDR3 sequence: CASSLDGRPGQPQHF. CDR3 coding DNA: TGTGCCAGCAGCTTAGATGGCAGGCCTGGACAGCCCCAGCATTTT.

The CDR3 sequence is CASSAWPATATNEKLFF. The CDR3 region has the DNA TGTGCCAGCAGTGCATGGCCAGCCACTGCAACTAATGAAAAACTGTTTTTT. The gene calls are TRBV6-1 and TRBJ1-4, with unresolved D. The CDR3 is 17 residues long. Trimming pared 4 bases from V and 0 bases from J, leaving 15 bases between. Per germline, CDR1 MNHNS and CDR2 SASEGT.

This clonotype was recorded once. A much larger clone lies a single base off, so this may be a read error. This CDR3 reads CASSYSRHLTEASF. As DNA, the CDR3 is TGTGCCAGCAGTTACTCGAGGCATCTCACTGAAGCTTCCTTT. V and J are TRBV6-2 or TRBV6-3 and TRBJ1-1; D not certain. This CDR3 has 14 amino acids. The germline V gene has CDR1 MNHEY and CDR2 SVGEGT.

Here the CDR3 DNA reads TGTGCCAGCAGCCCCTACTGGGGTGGCGGTGAGACCCAGTACTTC. It is translated as CASSPYWGGGETQYF. The rearrangement links TRBV7-9 to TRBJ2-5; D not resolved. With 5 bases removed from V and 5 bases from J, the gap between germline ends came to 18 bases. The germline gives CDR1 SEHNR, CDR2 FQNEAQ (reference sequence). CDR3 length: 15 residues. Complete variable domain (other parts from reference TRBV7-9 and TRBJ2-5): DTGVSQNPRHKITKRGQNVTFRCDPISEHNRLYWYRQTLGQGPEFLTYFQNEAQLEKSRLLSDRFSAERPKGSFSTLEIQRTEQGDSAMYLCASSPYWGGGETQYFGPGTRLLVL.

CDR3 DNA sequence: TGTGCCACCAGCAGAGATAGACGGTTCCTAGCGGAAGGGGAGACCCAGTACTTC. This sequence encodes CATSRDRRFLAEGETQYF. The rearrangement links TRBV15 to TRBJ2-5; TRBD2 aligns across 7 bases. This CDR3 spans 18 amino acids. The germline V gene encodes CDR1 LNHNV and CDR2 YYDKDF (reference sequence). The V segment lost 0 bases and the J segment 5 bases; nucleotides outside the gene matches: 15.